The rows below give T cell receptor beta chains drawn from one sample of a study of blood T cell repertoires in COVID-19. Assay: immunoSEQ multiplex PCR; the TCRdb copy retains only in-frame clones and omits some. The sample holds about 33,000 clones, 85% to 90% seen once. Material for sequencing was peripheral blood. Receptor source: a human donor in a cohort sampled during active COVID-19. The CDR3 runs from the conserved cysteine through the conserved F or W. Fields, in order: V gene, D gene, clone size, J gene, CDR3 protein, CDR3 DNA. The D gene is left open where the match is weak. Where a row states a size, it is once, few, many or the class of an expanded clone; other rows omit it.

TRBV7-2	TRBD2	once	TRBJ2-3	CASSLVGLAGPTDTQYF	TGTGCCAGCAGCTTAGTGGGACTAGCGGGCCCCACAGATACGCAGTATTTT
TRBV6-5	NA	NA	TRBJ2-3	CASSPPGLDTQYF	TGTGCCAGCAGTCCCCCGGGACTTGATACGCAGTATTTT
TRBV2	NA	NA	TRBJ2-3	CASSPGQTEGDTQYF	TGTGCCAGCAGTCCAGGACAAACGGAGGGAGATACGCAGTATTTT
TRBV7-3	TRBD2	NA	TRBJ2-7	CASSRGLADSYEQYF	TGTGCCAGCAGCCGGGGACTAGCGGACTCCTACGAGCAGTACTTC
TRBV6-2/TRBV6-3	NA	medium-sized	TRBJ2-7	CASSFLSYEQYF	TGTGCCAGCAGTTTCCTCTCCTACGAGCAGTACTTC
TRBV11-2	NA	NA	TRBJ2-7	CASSLLMSYEQYF	TGTGCCAGCAGCCTACTGATGAGTTACGAGCAGTACTTC
TRBV21-1	NA	few	TRBJ1-5	CASTRPAGQRGPQHF	TGTGCCAGCACCCGCCCGGCAGGGCAAAGAGGGCCCCAGCATTTT
TRBV7-9	NA	NA	TRBJ2-5	CASSSQQGTQYF	TGTGCCAGCAGCTCGCAGCAGGGGACCCAGTACTTC
TRBV28	TRBD1	NA	TRBJ1-1	CASSETGEAFF	TGTGCCAGCAGTGAGACAGGGGAAGCTTTCTTT
TRBV29-1	NA	NA	TRBJ1-2	CSVNQGSGYTF	TGCAGCGTTAACCAGGGCTCTGGCTACACCTTC
TRBV19	NA	NA	TRBJ1-5	CASKPSQSNQPQHF	TGTGCCAGTAAGCCGTCCCAAAGCAATCAGCCCCAGCATTTT
TRBV24-1	NA	few	TRBJ2-3	CATSDGEPPDTQYF	TGTGCCACCAGTGATGGAGAACCCCCAGATACGCAGTATTTT
TRBV7-8	NA	once	TRBJ2-7	CASSLGGGNEQYF	TGTGCCAGCAGCTTAGGCGGGGGCAACGAGCAGTACTTC
TRBV7-9	TRBD1	few	TRBJ2-7	CASSIGTGLGQYF	TGTGCCAGCAGCATCGGGACAGGGCTCGGGCAGTACTTC
TRBV3-1/TRBV3-2	TRBD1	NA	TRBJ2-5	CASSPQGASGETQYF	TGTGCCAGCAGCCCACAGGGGGCAAGTGGAGAGACCCAGTACTTC
TRBV19	TRBD2	NA	TRBJ2-5	CASPSSGAVQETQYF	TGTGCCAGCCCATCGAGCGGGGCAGTCCAAGAGACCCAGTACTTC
TRBV4-2	NA	NA	TRBJ1-2	CASSQMITEQYGYTF	TGTGCCAGCAGCCAAATGATAACAGAACAATATGGCTACACCTTC
TRBV6-5	NA	NA	TRBJ2-6	CASSRDTGANVLTF	TGTGCCAGCAGTAGGGACACTGGGGCCAACGTCCTGACTTTC
TRBV7-9	NA	NA	TRBJ1-1	CASSQDRKGTEAFF	TGTGCCAGCAGCCAGGACCGAAAGGGGACTGAAGCTTTCTTT
TRBV9	NA	NA	TRBJ1-6	CASSATRGNSPLHF	TGTGCCAGCAGCGCCACGAGGGGGAATTCACCCCTCCACTTT
TRBV5-1	NA	NA	TRBJ1-6	CASSALLRGGANSPLHF	TGCGCCAGCAGCGCCTTACTAAGAGGAGGGGCTAATTCACCCCTCCACTTT
TRBV14	TRBD1	NA	TRBJ1-2	CASSPDRRTNYGYTF	TGTGCCAGCAGCCCGGACAGGCGGACTAACTATGGCTACACCTTC
TRBV7-3	NA	NA	TRBJ2-3	CASSPEVGTDTQYF	TGTGCCAGCAGCCCGGAGGTTGGCACAGATACGCAGTATTTT
TRBV19	TRBD1	NA	TRBJ2-7	CASSSKGQGATYEQYF	TGTGCCAGTAGTAGTAAGGGACAGGGGGCTACCTACGAGCAGTACTTC
TRBV6-2/TRBV6-3	TRBD2	NA	TRBJ2-2	CASSFLKLAGETGELFF	TGTGCCAGCAGTTTTCTCAAACTAGCGGGCGAGACCGGGGAGCTGTTTTTT
TRBV11-2	NA	few	TRBJ2-7	CASSHYEQYF	TGTGCCAGCAGCCACTACGAGCAGTACTTC
TRBV2	TRBD1	NA	TRBJ2-7	CASWTGESSYEQYF	TGTGCCAGCTGGACAGGGGAAAGCTCCTACGAGCAGTACTTC
TRBV3-1/TRBV3-2	NA	NA	TRBJ1-2	CASSPGRGYTF	TGTGCCAGCAGCCCCGGGAGAGGCTACACCTTC
TRBV2	TRBD1	NA	TRBJ2-1	CASSERQGARDEQFF	TGTGCCAGCAGTGAACGACAGGGGGCGCGAGATGAGCAGTTCTTC
TRBV21-1	NA	NA	TRBJ2-1	CASRRLGNYNEQFF	TGTGCCAGCCGAAGACTAGGGAACTACAATGAGCAGTTCTTC
TRBV18	TRBD1	NA	TRBJ1-1	CASSPPTGGYTEAFF	TGTGCCAGCTCACCGCCGACAGGGGGCTACACTGAAGCTTTCTTT
TRBV14	TRBD1	NA	TRBJ1-6	CASSGAMRGRGRYNSPLHF	TGTGCCAGCAGCGGCGCGATGCGGGGCAGGGGGCGTTATAATTCACCCCTCCACTTT
TRBV5-6	NA	NA	TRBJ2-4	CASSSTPTSVIQYF	TGTGCCAGCAGCTCAACTCCAACTAGTGTCATTCAGTACTTC
TRBV7-2	TRBD2	NA	TRBJ2-1	CASNVGLAHNEQFF	TGTGCCAGCAACGTTGGACTAGCACACAATGAGCAGTTCTTC
TRBV28	NA	NA	TRBJ2-2	CASSRGDNTGELFF	TGTGCCAGCAGTCGCGGGGACAACACCGGGGAGCTGTTTTTT
TRBV27	TRBD2	NA	TRBJ2-5	CASSFGGTSGETQYF	TGTGCCAGCAGTTTCGGGGGGACTAGCGGGGAGACCCAGTACTTC
TRBV9	NA	NA	TRBJ2-3	CASSVGGAGEGDTQYF	TGTGCCAGCAGCGTAGGAGGGGCAGGGGAGGGGGATACGCAGTATTTT
TRBV4-1	TRBD1	NA	TRBJ1-2	CASSQDIGTALLGYTF	TGCGCCAGCAGCCAAGATATTGGGACAGCGTTATTGGGCTACACCTTC
TRBV6-2/TRBV6-3	TRBD1	NA	TRBJ1-3	CASSPEVYRTGKGGNTIYF	TGTGCCAGCAGCCCTGAGGTATATCGGACAGGGAAAGGTGGAAACACCATATATTTT